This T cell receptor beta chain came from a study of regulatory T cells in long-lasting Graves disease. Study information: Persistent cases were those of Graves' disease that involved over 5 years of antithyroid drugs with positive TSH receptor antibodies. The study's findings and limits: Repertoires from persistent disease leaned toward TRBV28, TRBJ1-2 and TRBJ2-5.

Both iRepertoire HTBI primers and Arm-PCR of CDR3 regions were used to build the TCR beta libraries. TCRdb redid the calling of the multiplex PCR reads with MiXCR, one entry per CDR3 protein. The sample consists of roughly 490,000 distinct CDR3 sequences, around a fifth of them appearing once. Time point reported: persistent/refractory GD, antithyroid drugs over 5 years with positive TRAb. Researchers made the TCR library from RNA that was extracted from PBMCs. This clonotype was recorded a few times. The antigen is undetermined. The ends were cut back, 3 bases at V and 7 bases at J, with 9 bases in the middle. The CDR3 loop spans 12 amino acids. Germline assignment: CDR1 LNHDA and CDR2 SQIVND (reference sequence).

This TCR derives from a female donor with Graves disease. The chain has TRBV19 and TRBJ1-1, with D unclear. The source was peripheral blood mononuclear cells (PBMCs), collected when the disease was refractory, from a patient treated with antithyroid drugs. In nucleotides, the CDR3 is TGTGCCAGTAGTATCGGAGGGAATGAAGCTTTCTTT. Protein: CASSIGGNEAFF.